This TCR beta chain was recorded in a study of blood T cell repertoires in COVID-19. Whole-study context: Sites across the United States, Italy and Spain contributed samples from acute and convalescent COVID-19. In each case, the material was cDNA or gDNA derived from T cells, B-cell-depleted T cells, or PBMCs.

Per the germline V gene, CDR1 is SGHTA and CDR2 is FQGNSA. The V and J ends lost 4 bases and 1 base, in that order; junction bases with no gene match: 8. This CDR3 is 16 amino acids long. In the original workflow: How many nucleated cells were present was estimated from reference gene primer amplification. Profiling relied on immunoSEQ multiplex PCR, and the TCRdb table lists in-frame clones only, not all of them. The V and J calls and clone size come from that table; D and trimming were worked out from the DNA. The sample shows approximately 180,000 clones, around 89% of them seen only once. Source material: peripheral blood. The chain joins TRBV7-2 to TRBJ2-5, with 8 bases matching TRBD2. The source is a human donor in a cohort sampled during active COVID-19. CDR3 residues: CASSSRSGGLQETQYF. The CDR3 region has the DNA TGTGCCAGCAGCTCCAGGAGCGGGGGCCTCCAAGAGACCCAGTACTTC.